This TCR beta chain was identified during a study of T cells in Graves' hyperthyroidism and ophthalmopathy. From RNA transcripts, TCR beta CDR3 regions were amplified. Using the HTBI primer set, a first-round RT-PCR was run on the TCR CDR3. TCRdb reprocessed the multiplex PCR reads with MiXCR, giving one entry per CDR3 protein. This table holds 300,000 to 400,000 distinct CDR3 sequences, roughly 20% found once. This clonotype has at least ten counts. Trimming shortened V by 0 bases and J by 7 bases, and 15 bases separated the two germline ends. The CDR3 totals 15 residues. The germline V gene encodes CDR1 MNHEY and CDR2 SVGAGI.

This chain uses TRBV6-5 with TRBJ1-2; unclear D gene. The specimen sequenced was blood. This sequence originates from a man younger than 30 with Graves' ophthalmopathy. CDR3 in amino acids: CASSYSFEDLAGYTF. DNA for the CDR3: TGTGCCAGCAGTTACTCGTTCGAGGACTTAGCTGGCTACACCTTC.